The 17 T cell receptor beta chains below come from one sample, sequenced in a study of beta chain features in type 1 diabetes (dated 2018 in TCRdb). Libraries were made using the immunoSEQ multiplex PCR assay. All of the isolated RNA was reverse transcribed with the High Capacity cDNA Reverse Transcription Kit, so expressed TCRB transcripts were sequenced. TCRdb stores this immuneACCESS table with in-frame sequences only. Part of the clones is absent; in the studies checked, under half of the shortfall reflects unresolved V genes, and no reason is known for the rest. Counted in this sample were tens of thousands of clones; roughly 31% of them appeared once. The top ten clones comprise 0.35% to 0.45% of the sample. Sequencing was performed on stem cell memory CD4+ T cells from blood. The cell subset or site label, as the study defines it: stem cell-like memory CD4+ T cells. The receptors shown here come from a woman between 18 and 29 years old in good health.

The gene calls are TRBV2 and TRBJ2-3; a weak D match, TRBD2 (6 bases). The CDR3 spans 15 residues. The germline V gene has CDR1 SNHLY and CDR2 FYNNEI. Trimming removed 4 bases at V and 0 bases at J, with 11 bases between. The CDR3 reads CASSAEGPSTDTQYF. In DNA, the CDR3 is TGTGCCAGCAGTGCGGAGGGGCCAAGCACAGATACGCAGTATTTT.

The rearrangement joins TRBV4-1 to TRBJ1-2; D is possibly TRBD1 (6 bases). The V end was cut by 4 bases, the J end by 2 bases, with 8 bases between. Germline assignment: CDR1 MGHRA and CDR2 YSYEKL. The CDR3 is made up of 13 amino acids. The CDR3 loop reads CASSPDSNYGYTF. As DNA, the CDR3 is TGCGCCAGCAGCCCGGACAGCAACTATGGCTACACCTTC.

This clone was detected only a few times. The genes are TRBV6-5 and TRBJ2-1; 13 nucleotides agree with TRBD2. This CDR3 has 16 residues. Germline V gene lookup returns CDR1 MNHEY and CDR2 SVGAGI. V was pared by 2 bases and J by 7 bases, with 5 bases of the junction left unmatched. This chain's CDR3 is CASSYPGTSGKNEQFF. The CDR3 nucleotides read TGTGCCAGCAGTTACCCGGGGACTAGCGGGAAGAATGAGCAGTTCTTC.

In DNA, the CDR3 is TGCGCCAGCAGCTTCGGAGGGAGAACCGGGGAGCTGTTTTTT. Translation gives CASSFGGRTGELFF. J is TRBJ2-2 and V is TRBV5-1, with D possibly being TRBD2 (6 bases). Germline-derived CDR1 and CDR2 are SGHRS and YFSETQ. CDR3 length: 14 amino acids. Trimming stripped 2 bases from V and 5 bases from J, with 10 bases between.

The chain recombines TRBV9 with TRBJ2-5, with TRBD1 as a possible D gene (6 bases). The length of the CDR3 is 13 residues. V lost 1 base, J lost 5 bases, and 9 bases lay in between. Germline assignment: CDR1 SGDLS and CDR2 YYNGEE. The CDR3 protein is CASSVIQGETQYF. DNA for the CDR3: TGTGCCAGCAGCGTAATCCAGGGGGAGACCCAGTACTTC.

DNA of the CDR3: TGTGCCAGCAGCCAAGGACAGGTTTATGGCTACACCTTC. Translated, it gives CASSQGQVYGYTF. The chain carries TRBV14 and TRBJ1-2, with a possible D match to TRBD1 (6 bases). The ends were cut back, 1 base at V and 5 bases at J, with 8 bases in the middle. The V gene's germline CDR1 is SGHDN and CDR2 FVKESK. The CDR3 totals 13 residues.

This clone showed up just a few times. The CDR3 spells CASSGTGGVSNQPQHF. The CDR3 region has the DNA TGTGCCAGCAGCGGGACAGGGGGTGTTAGCAATCAGCCCCAGCATTTT. The chain combines TRBV2 with TRBJ1-5, with 11 bases that match TRBD1. Looked up from germline, CDR1 is SNHLY and CDR2 is FYNNEI. This CDR3 has 16 amino acids. V lost 6 bases, J lost 0 bases, and 4 bases stayed unmatched.

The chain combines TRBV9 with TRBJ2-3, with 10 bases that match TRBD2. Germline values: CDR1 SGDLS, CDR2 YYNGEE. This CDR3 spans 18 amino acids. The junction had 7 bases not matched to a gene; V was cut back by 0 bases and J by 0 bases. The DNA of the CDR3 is TGTGCCAGCAGCGTAGGGGGGACTAGCGAAACTAGCACAGATACGCAGTATTTT. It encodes CASSVGGTSETSTDTQYF. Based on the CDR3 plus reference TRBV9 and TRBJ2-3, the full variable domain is DSGVTQTPKHLITATGQRVTLRCSPRSGDLSVYWYQQSLDQGLQFLIQYYNGEERAKGNILERFSAQQFPDLHSELNLSSLELGDSALYFCASSVGGTSETSTDTQYFGPGTRLTVL.

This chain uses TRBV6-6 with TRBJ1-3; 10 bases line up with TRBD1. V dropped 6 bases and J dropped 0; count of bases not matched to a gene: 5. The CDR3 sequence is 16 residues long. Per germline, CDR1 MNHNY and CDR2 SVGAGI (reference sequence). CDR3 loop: CASSDRGPDSGNTIYF. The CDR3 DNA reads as TGTGCCAGCAGCGACAGGGGGCCAGACTCTGGAAACACCATATATTTT.

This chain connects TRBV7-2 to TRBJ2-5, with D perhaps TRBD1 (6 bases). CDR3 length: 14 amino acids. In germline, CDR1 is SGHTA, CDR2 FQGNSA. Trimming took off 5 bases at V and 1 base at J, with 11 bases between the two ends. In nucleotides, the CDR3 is TGTGCCAGCAGCGCCCAACAGGGCCAAGAGACCCAGTACTTC. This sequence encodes CASSAQQGQETQYF.

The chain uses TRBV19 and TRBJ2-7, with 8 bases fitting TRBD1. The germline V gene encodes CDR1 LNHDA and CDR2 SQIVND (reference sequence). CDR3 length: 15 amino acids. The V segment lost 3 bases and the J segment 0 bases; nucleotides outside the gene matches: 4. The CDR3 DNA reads TGTGCCAGTAGTATCACCGGGACAGGCTCCTACGAGCAGTACTTC. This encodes CASSITGTGSYEQYF.

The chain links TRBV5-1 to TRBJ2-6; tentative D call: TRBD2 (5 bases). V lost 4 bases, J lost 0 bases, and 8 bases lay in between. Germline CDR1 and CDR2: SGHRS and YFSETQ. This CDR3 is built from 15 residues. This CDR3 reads CASSRRDSGANVLTF. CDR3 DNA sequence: TGCGCCAGCAGCCGACGGGACTCTGGGGCCAACGTCCTGACTTTC.

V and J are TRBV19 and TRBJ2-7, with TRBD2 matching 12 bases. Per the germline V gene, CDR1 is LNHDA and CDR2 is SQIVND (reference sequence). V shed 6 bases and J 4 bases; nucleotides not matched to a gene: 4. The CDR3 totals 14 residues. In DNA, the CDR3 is TGTGCCAGTAGGAGGACTAGCGGGATGTACGAGCAGTACTTC. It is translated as CASRRTSGMYEQYF.

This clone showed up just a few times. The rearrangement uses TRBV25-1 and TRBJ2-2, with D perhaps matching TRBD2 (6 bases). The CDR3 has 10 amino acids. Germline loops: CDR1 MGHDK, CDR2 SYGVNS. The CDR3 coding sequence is TGTTTCGGGGGCACCGGGGAGCTGTTTTTT. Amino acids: CFGGTGELFF.

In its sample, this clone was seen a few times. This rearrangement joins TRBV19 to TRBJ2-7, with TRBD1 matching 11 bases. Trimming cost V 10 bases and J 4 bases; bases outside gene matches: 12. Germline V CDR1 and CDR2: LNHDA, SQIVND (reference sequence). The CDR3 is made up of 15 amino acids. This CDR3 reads CATTDGTGGKYEQYF. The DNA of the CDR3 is TGTGCCACCACTGACGGGACAGGGGGGAAGTACGAGCAGTACTTC.

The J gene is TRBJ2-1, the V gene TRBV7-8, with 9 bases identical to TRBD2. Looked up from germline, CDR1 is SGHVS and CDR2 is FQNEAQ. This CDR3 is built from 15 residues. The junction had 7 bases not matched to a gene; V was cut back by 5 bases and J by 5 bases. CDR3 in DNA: TGTGCCAGCAGCCCCCGACTAGCGGTTAACAATGAGCAGTTCTTC. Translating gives CASSPRLAVNNEQFF.

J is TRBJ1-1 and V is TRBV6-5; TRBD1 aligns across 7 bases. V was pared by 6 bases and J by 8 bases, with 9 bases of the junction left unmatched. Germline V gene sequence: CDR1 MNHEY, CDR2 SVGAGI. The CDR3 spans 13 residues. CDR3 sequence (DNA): TGTGCCAGCAGGAAAGAAGACAGGGCCGAAGCTTTCTTT. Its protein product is CASRKEDRAEAFF.